These 9 T cell receptor beta chains were sequenced from one sample in a study of T-cell reconstitution after alpha-beta-depleted transplantation in children. Preparation of the TCRbeta library used unique molecular identifiers. One entry per CDR3 protein results from TCRdb running MiXCR on the PCR reads. The table shows roughly 350,000 distinct CDR3 sequences, with around 15% occurring only once. This material consisted of PBMCs, mostly from graft donor cells, taken 360 days after TCRalphabeta/CD19-depleted stem cell transplant. These receptors all come from a male patient between 2 and 9 years old who had a stem cell transplant for acute lymphoblastic leukemia, so the T cells may come from the graft donor.

The chain couples TRBV20-1 to TRBJ2-3; 14 nucleotides line up with TRBD2. There are 17 residues in the CDR3. Trimming removed 6 bases from V and 0 bases from J; junction bases left unmatched: 8. Germline values: CDR1 DFQATT, CDR2 SNEGSKA (reference sequence). CDR3 amino acids: CSAPRLAGGPSTDTQYF. CDR3 nucleotide sequence: TGCAGTGCCCCGCGACTAGCGGGAGGGCCCAGCACAGATACGCAGTATTTT.

CDR3 sequence (DNA): TGTGCCAGCAGTTTAGGACTAGCGGGAGGTGGGAGCCTCTACAATGAGCAGTTCTTC. It is translated as CASSLGLAGGGSLYNEQFF. V gene TRBV28 combines with J gene TRBJ2-1; 14 bases are a match to TRBD2. Looked up from germline, CDR1 is MDHEN and CDR2 is SYDVKM. The V segment lost 2 bases and the J segment 3 bases; nucleotides outside the gene matches: 9. This CDR3 spans 19 amino acids.

This clonotype has at least ten counts. The V gene is TRBV7-2, the J gene TRBJ2-7; 7 bases line up with TRBD1. The V gene end was trimmed by 2 bases and the J gene end by 3 bases; junction bases not matched to a gene: 7. This CDR3 is built from 15 residues. Germline CDR1 reads SGHTA; CDR2 reads FQGNSA. This CDR3 is CASSLQPGGVYEQYF. The CDR3 DNA is TGTGCCAGCAGCTTACAACCAGGGGGAGTCTACGAGCAGTACTTC. The whole variable domain, filled in from reference TRBV7-2 and TRBJ2-7, reads GAGVSQSPSNKVTEKGKDVELRCDPISGHTALYWYRQSLGQGLEFLIYFQGNSAPDKSGLPSDRFSAERTGGSVSTLTIQRTQQEDSAVYLCASSLQPGGVYEQYFGPGTRLTVT.

This clonotype was counted only a few times. The chain is built from TRBV5-1 and TRBJ2-7; tentative D call: TRBD2 (8 bases). V gave up 4 bases and J gave up 3 bases, with 17 bases separating them. Germline V gene data show CDR1 as SGHRS and CDR2 as YFSETQ. The CDR3 spans 15 residues. The CDR3 reads CASSPGGTDDYEQYF. CDR3 nucleotide sequence: TGCGCCAGCAGCCCGGGGGGGACAGACGACTACGAGCAGTACTTC.

V usage is TRBV28 and J usage is TRBJ2-7; 7 positions agree with TRBD2. CDR1 and CDR2 (germline): MDHEN, SYDVKM. The CDR3 has 17 amino acids. V shed 3 bases and J 3 bases; nucleotides not matched to a gene: 14. The chain's CDR3 is CASSLLFEASGRYEQYF. CDR3 coding DNA: TGTGCCAGCAGTTTGTTATTCGAGGCTAGCGGTCGCTACGAGCAGTACTTC.

CDR3 region: CASVGEANEQFF. In nucleotides, the CDR3 is TGTGCCAGCGTGGGGGAGGCTAATGAGCAGTTCTTC. The chain links TRBV6-5 to TRBJ2-1; possibly TRBD2 for D (6 bases). The CDR3 is made up of 12 amino acids. Germline V lookup: CDR1 MNHEY, CDR2 SVGAGI. The germline V and J ends were trimmed by 8 bases and 7 bases, with 12 bases remaining between them.

The chain combines TRBV15 with TRBJ2-7, with 8 bases aligning to TRBD2. CDR1 LNHNV and CDR2 YYDKDF come from the germline V gene (reference sequence). Trimming cost V 0 bases and J 3 bases; bases outside gene matches: 16. This CDR3 is built from 19 residues. CDR3 loop: CATSRDYGFAGGEVYEQYF. Here the CDR3 DNA reads TGTGCCACCAGCAGAGATTACGGGTTTGCGGGAGGCGAAGTCTACGAGCAGTACTTC. Drawing the rest from reference TRBV15 and TRBJ2-7, the complete variable domain is DAMVIQNPRYQVTQFGKPVTLSCSQTLNHNVMYWYQQKSSQAPKLLFHYYDKDFNNEADTPDNFQSRRPNTSFCFLDIRSPGLGDTAMYLCATSRDYGFAGGEVYEQYFGPGTRLTVT.

This clonotype came up a few times. This rearrangement joins TRBV28 to TRBJ2-7, with TRBD2 as a possible D gene (5 bases). CDR3 length: 17 residues. The germline V and J ends were trimmed by 2 bases and 1 base, with 18 bases remaining between them. Germline V gives CDR1 MDHEN, CDR2 SYDVKM. The CDR3 loop is CASSLEGANRPSYEQYF. The CDR3 DNA reads TGTGCCAGCAGTTTAGAGGGTGCCAACCGGCCGTCCTACGAGCAGTACTTC.

This clonotype was recorded at least ten times. DNA of the CDR3: TGTGCCAGCAAACCGTCTAGCACAGATACGCAGTATTTT. It encodes CASKPSSTDTQYF. V and J are TRBV25-1 and TRBJ2-3; no reliable D call. Germline V gene sequence: CDR1 MGHDK, CDR2 SYGVNS. V gave up 7 bases and J gave up 0 bases, with 8 bases separating them. CDR3 length equals 13 residues.